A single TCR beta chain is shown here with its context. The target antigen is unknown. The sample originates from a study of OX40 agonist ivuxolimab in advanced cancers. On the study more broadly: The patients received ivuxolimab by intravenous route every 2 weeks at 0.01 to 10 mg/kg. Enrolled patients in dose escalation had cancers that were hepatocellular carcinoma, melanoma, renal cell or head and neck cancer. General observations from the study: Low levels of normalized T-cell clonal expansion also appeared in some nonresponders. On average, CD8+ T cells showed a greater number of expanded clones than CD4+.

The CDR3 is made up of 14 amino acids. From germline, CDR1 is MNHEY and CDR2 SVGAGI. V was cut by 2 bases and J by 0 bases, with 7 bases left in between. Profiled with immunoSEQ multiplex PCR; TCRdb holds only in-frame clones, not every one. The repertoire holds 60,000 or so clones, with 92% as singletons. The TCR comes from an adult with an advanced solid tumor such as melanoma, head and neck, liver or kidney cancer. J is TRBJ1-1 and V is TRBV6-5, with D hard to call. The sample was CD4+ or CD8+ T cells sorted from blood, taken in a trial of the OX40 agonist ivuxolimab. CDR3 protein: CASSYDGLNTEAFF. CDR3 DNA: TGTGCCAGCAGTTACGACGGCCTGAACACTGAAGCTTTCTTT.